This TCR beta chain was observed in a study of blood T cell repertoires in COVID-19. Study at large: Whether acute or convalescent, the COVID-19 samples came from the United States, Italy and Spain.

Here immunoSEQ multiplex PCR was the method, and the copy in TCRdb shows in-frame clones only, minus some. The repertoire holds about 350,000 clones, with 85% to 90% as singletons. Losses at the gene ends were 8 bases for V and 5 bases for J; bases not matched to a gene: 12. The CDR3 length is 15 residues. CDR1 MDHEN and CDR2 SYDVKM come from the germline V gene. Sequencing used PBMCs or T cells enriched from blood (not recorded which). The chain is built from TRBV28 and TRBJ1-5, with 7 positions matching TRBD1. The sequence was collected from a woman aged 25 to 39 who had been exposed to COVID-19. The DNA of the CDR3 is TGTGCCAGCGTTCTAGTACAGGGGCAGGATCAGCCCCAGCATTTT. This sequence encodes CASVLVQGQDQPQHF.